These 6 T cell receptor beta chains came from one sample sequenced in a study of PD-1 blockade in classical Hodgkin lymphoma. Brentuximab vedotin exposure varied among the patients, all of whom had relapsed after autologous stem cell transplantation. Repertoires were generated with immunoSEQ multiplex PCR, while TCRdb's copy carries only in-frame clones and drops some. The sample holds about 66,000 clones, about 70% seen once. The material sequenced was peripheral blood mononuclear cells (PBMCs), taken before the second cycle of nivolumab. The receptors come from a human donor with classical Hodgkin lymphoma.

In DNA form, the CDR3 reads TGTGCCAGCAGCCCCCGGACAGGGGTCTATGGCTACACCTTC. Protein sequence: CASSPRTGVYGYTF. V usage is TRBV11-3 and J usage is TRBJ1-2, with TRBD1 matching 9 bases. Germline V gene data show CDR1 as SGHNT and CDR2 as YENEEA. This CDR3 is 14 amino acids long. V was clipped by 5 bases and J by 4 bases; unmatched bases: 5.

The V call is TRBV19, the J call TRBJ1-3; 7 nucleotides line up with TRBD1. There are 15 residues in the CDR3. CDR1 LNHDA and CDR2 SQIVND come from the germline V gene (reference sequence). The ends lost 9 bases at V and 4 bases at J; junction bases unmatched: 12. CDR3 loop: CASTIFDRVGNTIYF. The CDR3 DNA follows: TGTGCCAGCACGATCTTCGACAGGGTCGGAAACACCATATATTTT.

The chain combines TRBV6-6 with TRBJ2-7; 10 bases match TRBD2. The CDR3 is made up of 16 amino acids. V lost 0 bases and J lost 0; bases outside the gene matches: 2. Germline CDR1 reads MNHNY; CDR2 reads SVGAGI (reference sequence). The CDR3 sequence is CASSYSPSGSSYEQYF. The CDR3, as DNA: TGTGCCAGCAGTTACTCGCCTAGCGGGAGCTCCTACGAGCAGTACTTC.

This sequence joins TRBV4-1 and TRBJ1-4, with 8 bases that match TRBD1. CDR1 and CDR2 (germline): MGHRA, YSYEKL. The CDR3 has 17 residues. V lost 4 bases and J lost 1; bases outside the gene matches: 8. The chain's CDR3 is CASSPQDRARTNEKLFF. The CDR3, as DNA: TGCGCCAGCAGCCCCCAGGACAGGGCGAGAACTAATGAAAAACTGTTTTTT.

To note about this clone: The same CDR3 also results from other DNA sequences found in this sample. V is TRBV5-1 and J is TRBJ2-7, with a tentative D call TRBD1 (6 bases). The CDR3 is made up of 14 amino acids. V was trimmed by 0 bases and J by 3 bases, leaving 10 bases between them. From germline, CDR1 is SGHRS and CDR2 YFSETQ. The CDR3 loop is CASSLEGHHYEQYF. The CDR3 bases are TGCGCCAGCAGCTTGGAGGGACACCACTACGAGCAGTACTTC.

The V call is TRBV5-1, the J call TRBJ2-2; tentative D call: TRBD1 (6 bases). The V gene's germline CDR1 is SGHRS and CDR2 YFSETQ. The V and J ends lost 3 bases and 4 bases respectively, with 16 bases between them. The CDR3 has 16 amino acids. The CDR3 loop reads CASSSLGQGFTGELFF. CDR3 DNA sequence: TGCGCCAGCAGCTCCCTCGGGCAGGGGTTCACCGGGGAGCTGTTTTTT.